The 11 T cell receptor beta chains below come from one sample, sequenced in a study of Graves' ophthalmopathy and Graves' hyperthyroidism. Amplified TCR beta CDR3 regions were obtained using RNA transcripts as template. RT-PCR in the first round used HTBI primers; a second-round multiplex PCR followed. TCRdb itself ran the multiplex PCR reads through MiXCR, one entry per CDR3 protein. The data show 300,000 to 450,000 distinct CDR3 sequences, 17% seen once. Sequencing was carried out using peripheral blood. All receptors come from an adult woman with stable Graves' hyperthyroidism.

This clonotype showed up just once. V gene TRBV6-1 combines with J gene TRBJ1-5; D is ambiguous. CDR1 and CDR2 from the germline V gene are MNHNS and SASEGT. Between the trimmed V and J ends, which lost 4 bases and 3 bases, there was a span of 13 bases. There are 15 residues in the CDR3. Here the CDR3 reads CASSATGLLNQPQHF. DNA for the CDR3: TGTGCCAGCAGTGCGACCGGACTGCTCAATCAGCCCCAGCATTTT.

This clonotype showed up many times. The chain employs TRBV12-3 or TRBV12-4 and TRBJ2-7; TRBD2 is a possible D gene (6 bases). V shed 0 bases and J shed 6 bases, with 12 bases lying between them. The CDR3 covers 14 residues. The CDR3 is CASSLAGTGGEQYF. In DNA, the CDR3 is TGTGCCAGCAGTTTAGCCGGGACTGGGGGCGAGCAGTACTTC.

At least ten counts were recorded for this clonotype. The chain combines TRBV7-6 with TRBJ1-1; D perhaps matches TRBD1 (6 bases). V was trimmed by 3 bases and J by 1 base, leaving 12 bases between them. The germline V gene encodes CDR1 SGHVS and CDR2 FNYEAQ. There are 15 residues in the CDR3. The CDR3 nucleotides are TGTGCCAGCAGCTTCCGGACAGATCCGAACACTGAAGCTTTCTTT. Its protein product is CASSFRTDPNTEAFF.

The table lists this clonotype with many counts. The chain carries TRBV29-1 and TRBJ2-2, with D perhaps TRBD1 (6 bases). The germline V and J ends were trimmed by 4 bases and 1 base, with 7 bases remaining between them. The germline gives CDR1 SQVTM, CDR2 ANQGSEA. This CDR3 has 13 residues. CDR3 protein: CSVVTGNTGELFF. The CDR3, as DNA: TGCAGCGTTGTGACAGGGAACACCGGGGAGCTGTTTTTT.

At least ten counts were recorded for this clonotype. This rearrangement joins TRBV24-1 to TRBJ1-2; TRBD1 matches at 9 bases. Trimming removed 3 bases from V and 11 bases from J; junction bases left unmatched: 3. CDR3 size: 12 residues. Looked up from germline, CDR1 is KGHDR and CDR2 is SFDVKD. The CDR3: CATSDTDRGYTF. Here the CDR3 DNA reads TGTGCCACCAGTGATACTGACAGGGGGTACACCTTC.

This clonotype appeared many times. This rearrangement joins TRBV12-3 or TRBV12-4 to TRBJ1-1, with a weak D call TRBD1 (5 bases). CDR3 length: 14 amino acids. Trimming removed 5 bases from V and 4 bases from J, with 14 bases in between. The CDR3 here is CASSPLRGGTEAFF. The CDR3 DNA follows: TGTGCCAGCAGTCCCCTCCGGGGGGGCACTGAAGCTTTCTTT.

This clonotype turned up a few times. The genes are TRBV29-1 and TRBJ2-2; 11 nucleotides align to TRBD1. The CDR3 spans 18 residues. Germline V CDR1 and CDR2: SQVTM, ANQGSEA. The V segment lost 6 bases and the J segment 1 base; nucleotides outside the gene matches: 13. The CDR3 protein is CSVGTGTGGFGNTGELFF. As DNA, the CDR3 is TGCAGCGTGGGGACCGGGACAGGGGGATTTGGGAACACCGGGGAGCTGTTTTTT.

This clonotype has a count of ten or more. The rearrangement links TRBV7-9 to TRBJ2-5, with 10 bases matching TRBD1. The CDR3 spans 16 residues. V shed 5 bases, J shed 1 base, and the junction held 7 bases outside the gene matches. Germline CDR1 SEHNR, CDR2 FQNEAQ (reference sequence). The CDR3 sequence is CASSLPDRGGQETQYF. CDR3 DNA: TGTGCCAGCAGCCTGCCGGACAGGGGGGGCCAAGAGACCCAGTACTTC.

At least ten counts were recorded for this clonotype. The chain joins TRBV6-2 or TRBV6-3 to TRBJ2-7; 11 nucleotides agree with TRBD1. The J segment lost 2 bases and the V segment lost 0 bases, leaving 3 bases of the junction unmatched. Germline V CDR1 and CDR2: MNHEY, SVGEGT. The length of the CDR3 is 16 residues. CDR3 loop: CASSYSWTGGAYEQYF. The CDR3 DNA reads TGTGCCAGCAGTTACTCGTGGACAGGGGGCGCCTACGAGCAGTACTTC.

This clonotype showed up many times. The genes are TRBV20-1 and TRBJ2-5, with TRBD1 as a possible D gene (5 bases). Trimming took 3 bases from V and 10 from J, leaving 18 bases between them. From germline, CDR1 is DFQATT and CDR2 SNEGSKA (reference sequence). This CDR3 is 13 amino acids long. This CDR3 reads CSASRALPLNQYF. Here the CDR3 DNA reads TGCAGTGCTAGCAGGGCCCTACCCCTAAACCAGTACTTC.

This clonotype has a count of ten or more. The V call is TRBV4-1, the J call TRBJ1-6; 7 bases line up with TRBD1. V dropped 4 bases and J dropped 8; count of bases not matched to a gene: 14. Germline CDR1 MGHRA, CDR2 YSYEKL. This CDR3 is built from 17 residues. As DNA, the CDR3 is TGCGCCAGCAGCCTTTGGTCGGCAGGGGGTCCCGATTCACCCCTCCACTTT. Residues: CASSLWSAGGPDSPLHF.